These 20 T cell receptor beta chains share one sample of origin, sequenced in a study of blood T cell repertoires in COVID-19 (TCRdb year 2020). The method was the immunoSEQ multiplex PCR assay. Here the immuneACCESS table is served through TCRdb, limited to in-frame sequences with V and J called. Missing clones are a known gap in these copies; in checked studies unresolved V genes cover under half, and the rest lacks a known reason. The sample yields roughly 70,000 clones; 85% to 90% were counted once. 3.5% to 5% of the sample goes to the ten largest clones. The sequencing sample was made of peripheral blood. The receptor source for this set is a man in his 70s with active COVID-19.

CDR3 DNA: TGTGCCAGCACCCCGGGGAATTCACCCCTCCACTTT. Amino acids: CASTPGNSPLHF. The V gene is TRBV12-3 or TRBV12-4, the J gene TRBJ1-6; D is unclear. The CDR3 runs 12 residues. The ends were cut back, 7 bases at V and 7 bases at J, with 8 bases in the middle.

The chain couples TRBV7-9 to TRBJ2-5, with 9 positions matching TRBD1. The CDR3 has 15 amino acids. Germline V gene data show CDR1 as SEHNR and CDR2 as FQNEAQ (reference sequence). After removal of 5 bases from V and 4 bases from J, the junction contained 8 bases not matched to a gene. CDR3: CASSPPGTGIETQYF. CDR3 sequence (DNA): TGTGCCAGCAGCCCCCCGGGGACAGGGATAGAGACCCAGTACTTC. Full variable domain (rest looked up from reference TRBV7-9 and TRBJ2-5): DTGVSQNPRHKITKRGQNVTFRCDPISEHNRLYWYRQTLGQGPEFLTYFQNEAQLEKSRLLSDRFSAERPKGSFSTLEIQRTEQGDSAMYLCASSPPGTGIETQYFGPGTRLLVL.

This clone was counted a single time. The junction departs from the called germline gene at one end, perhaps through a read error. This chain uses TRBV30 with TRBJ1-6; no definite D call. From germline, CDR1 is GTSNPN and CDR2 SVGIG (reference sequence). This CDR3 is built from 13 residues. The chain's CDR3 is CAWSVGDNLPLHF. DNA of the CDR3: TGTGCCTGGAGTGTGGGAGACAATTTACCCCTCCACTTT.

This chain uses TRBV25-1 with TRBJ2-3; the match to TRBD2 covers 8 bases. After removal of 4 bases from V and 2 bases from J, the junction contained 8 bases not matched to a gene. The CDR3 runs to 16 residues. Germline CDR1 MGHDK, CDR2 SYGVNS. The CDR3 loop is CASSAGLALSTDTQYF. The DNA for the CDR3 is TGTGCCAGCAGTGCCGGACTAGCCCTATCCACAGATACGCAGTATTTT.

This clone has just a few counts. This chain connects TRBV19 to TRBJ1-5; 8 bases match TRBD1. Germline lookup yields CDR1 LNHDA and CDR2 SQIVND (reference sequence). The CDR3 is 16 residues long. V was pared by 3 bases and J by 5 bases, with 9 bases of the junction left unmatched. The CDR3 protein is CASSMPSGQGHQPQHF. The CDR3 nucleotides read TGTGCCAGTAGTATGCCCTCCGGACAGGGCCATCAGCCCCAGCATTTT.

The V and J genes are TRBV6-5 and TRBJ2-3; TRBD2 aligns across 8 bases. The CDR3 is 14 amino acids. J lost 6 bases, V lost 6 bases, and 8 bases had no gene match. Germline lookup yields CDR1 MNHEY and CDR2 SVGAGI. Here the CDR3 reads CASRVSGSWDTQYF. As DNA, the CDR3 is TGTGCCAGCAGGGTCAGCGGGAGTTGGGATACGCAGTATTTT.

The rearrangement joins TRBV10-1 to TRBJ2-1, with 12 bases lining up with TRBD2. CDR1 and CDR2 from the germline V gene are WNHNN and SYGVQD (reference sequence). CDR3 length equals 15 residues. V dropped 8 bases and J dropped 10; count of bases not matched to a gene: 12. The CDR3: CASEPLAGGFREQFF. The DNA of the CDR3 is TGCGCCAGCGAACCTCTAGCGGGGGGGTTTAGGGAGCAGTTCTTC.

This chain links TRBV3-1 (or the pseudogene TRBV3-2) with TRBJ2-5, with TRBD1 as a possible D gene (5 bases). Germline CDR1 and CDR2: LGHDT and YNNKEL (reference sequence). Trimming cost V 3 bases and J 4 bases, with 18 bases left between them. This CDR3 has 16 residues. The CDR3 here is CASSHGQGGLGETQYF. The CDR3 DNA is TGTGCCAGCAGCCACGGGCAGGGTGGCTTGGGAGAGACCCAGTACTTC.

In its sample, this clone was seen a few times. The chain employs TRBV15 and TRBJ1-4, with 9 bases matching TRBD1. Losses at the gene ends were 3 bases for V and 9 bases for J; bases not matched to a gene: 5. This CDR3 has 14 residues. Germline CDR1 LNHNV, CDR2 YYDKDF (reference sequence). Here the CDR3 reads CATSSDRGGKKLFF. DNA for the CDR3: TGTGCCACCAGCAGCGACAGGGGGGGGAAAAAACTGTTTTTT. Complete variable domain (other parts from reference TRBV15 and TRBJ1-4): DAMVIQNPRYQVTQFGKPVTLSCSQTLNHNVMYWYQQKSSQAPKLLFHYYDKDFNNEADTPDNFQSRRPNTSFCFLDIRSPGLGDTAMYLCATSSDRGGKKLFFGSGTQLSVL.

The CDR3 region is CAWTRGGQGEKLFF. The CDR3 nucleotides are TGTGCCTGGACCAGAGGGGGACAGGGGGAAAAACTGTTTTTT. The genes are TRBV30 and TRBJ1-4; 10 positions match TRBD1. The trim removed 4 bases at V and 8 bases at J, leaving 7 bases unmatched. The CDR3 sequence is 14 residues long. Germline V lookup: CDR1 GTSNPN, CDR2 SVGIG (reference sequence).

The J gene is TRBJ2-5, the V gene TRBV6-1; D may be TRBD1 (6 bases). This CDR3 is built from 18 residues. Per the germline V gene, CDR1 is MNHNS and CDR2 is SASEGT. V dropped 2 bases and J dropped 5 bases, with 24 bases sitting between them. This CDR3 reads CASSEIAFNLGGRETQYF. The CDR3 region has the DNA TGTGCCAGCAGTGAAATAGCCTTTAATCTAGGGGGAAGGGAGACCCAGTACTTC.

The V and J genes are TRBV19 and TRBJ1-1; no reliable D call. V dropped 3 bases and J dropped 1 base, with 6 bases sitting between them. Germline CDR1 LNHDA, CDR2 SQIVND (reference sequence). The CDR3 extends over 13 amino acids. In DNA form, the CDR3 reads TGTGCCAGTAGTATGGGGAGGAACACTGAAGCTTTCTTT. Its protein product is CASSMGRNTEAFF.

V usage is TRBV10-3 and J usage is TRBJ1-2; 10 bases match TRBD1. J was trimmed by 1 base and V by 7 bases; bases with no gene match: 6. Germline assignment: CDR1 ENHRY and CDR2 SYGVKD. The CDR3 consists of 15 residues. Written as DNA, the CDR3 is TGTGCCATCACTCCCCGGGACAGGGGTAACTATGGCTACACCTTC. Protein sequence: CAITPRDRGNYGYTF.

The chain joins TRBV5-1 to TRBJ2-1; D is ambiguous. Trimming stripped 4 bases from V and 6 bases from J, with 8 bases between. Germline-derived CDR1 and CDR2 are SGHRS and YFSETQ. The CDR3 is made up of 12 amino acids. In DNA, the CDR3 is TGCGCCAGCAGCCCTCCGGGCAATGAGCAGTTCTTC. Translated: CASSPPGNEQFF.

V usage is TRBV3-1 (or the pseudogene TRBV3-2) and J usage is TRBJ2-2; 10 positions agree with TRBD2. Per the germline V gene, CDR1 is LGHDT and CDR2 is YNNKEL (reference sequence). The CDR3 is 15 amino acids. V trimming: 7 bases; J trimming: 1 base; junction bases outside the gene matches: 3. The CDR3 reads CASTRTSGNTGELFF. In DNA form, the CDR3 reads TGTGCCAGCACCCGGACTAGCGGGAACACCGGGGAGCTGTTTTTT.

J is TRBJ2-7 and V is TRBV28; D call uncertain. There are 11 residues in the CDR3. The V and J ends lost 5 bases and 6 bases respectively, with 8 bases between them. Germline V gives CDR1 MDHEN, CDR2 SYDVKM. This chain's CDR3 is CASSPFREQYF. CDR3 DNA: TGTGCCAGCAGTCCCTTTCGCGAGCAGTACTTC.

This clone has a single count. The chain has TRBV7-2 and TRBJ2-1, with 9 bases fitting TRBD2. The CDR3 length is 13 residues. CDR1 is SGHTA, CDR2 FQGNSA, per germline. The V segment lost 7 bases and the J segment 9 bases; nucleotides outside the gene matches: 7. The CDR3 sequence is CASTRTSVGEQFF. The CDR3 DNA sequence: TGTGCCAGCACCCGGACTAGCGTAGGTGAGCAGTTCTTC.

This chain links TRBV5-6 with TRBJ2-5, with 10 bases aligning to TRBD2. From germline, CDR1 is SGHDT and CDR2 YYEEEE. V lost 0 bases and J lost 5; bases outside the gene matches: 7. The CDR3 contains 16 residues. The CDR3 sequence is CASSLEASGSEETQYF. The CDR3 nucleotides are TGTGCCAGCAGCTTGGAGGCTAGCGGGAGTGAGGAGACCCAGTACTTC.

The rearrangement links TRBV10-1 to TRBJ2-7, with 8 bases that match TRBD1. The CDR3 is made up of 17 amino acids. The ends lost 5 bases at V and 1 base at J; junction bases unmatched: 13. Germline V CDR1 and CDR2: WNHNN, SYGVQD (reference sequence). As DNA, the CDR3 is TGCGCCAGCAGTAAGGACAGGGTCCAGTCCCATTCCTACGAGCAGTACTTC. It is translated as CASSKDRVQSHSYEQYF.

In its sample, this clone was seen a few times. This sequence joins TRBV7-9 and TRBJ2-7; 9 bases match TRBD1. The CDR3 covers 18 residues. Losses at the gene ends were 5 bases for V and 2 bases for J; bases not matched to a gene: 16. Germline CDR1 is SEHNR and CDR2 is FQNEAQ (reference sequence). CDR3 bases: TGTGCCAGCAGCCTACCGAAACCGGGACAGGGTGGGGCCTACGAGCAGTACTTC. Translation: CASSLPKPGQGGAYEQYF.